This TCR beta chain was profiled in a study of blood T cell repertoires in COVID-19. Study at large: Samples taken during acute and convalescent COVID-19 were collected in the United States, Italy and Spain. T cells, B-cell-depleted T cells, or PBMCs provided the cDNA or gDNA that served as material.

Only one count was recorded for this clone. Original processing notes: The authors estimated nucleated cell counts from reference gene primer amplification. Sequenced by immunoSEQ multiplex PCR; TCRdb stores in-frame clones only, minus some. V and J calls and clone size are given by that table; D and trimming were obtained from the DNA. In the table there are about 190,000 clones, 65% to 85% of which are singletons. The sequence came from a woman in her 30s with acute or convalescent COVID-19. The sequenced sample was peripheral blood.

CDR3 protein: CASSRQPGDQPQHF. CDR3 nucleotide sequence: TGTGCCAGCAGCCGTCAGCCCGGGGATCAGCCCCAGCATTTT. The chain is built from TRBV3-1 (or the pseudogene TRBV3-2) and TRBJ1-5; D remains ambiguous. The CDR3 runs 14 residues. Deletions cut 4 bases from V and 5 bases from J, with 12 bases between. CDR1 and CDR2 from the germline V gene are LGHDT and YNNKEL (reference sequence).